Below are 24 T cell receptor beta chains sequenced from a single sample in a study of blood T cell repertoires in COVID-19. The data were produced by immunoSEQ multiplex PCR, yet TCRdb's version contains in-frame clones alone and is incomplete. The sample shows 100,000 to 150,000 clones, approximately 80% of them seen only once. Material: peripheral blood. These receptors originate from a man in his 60s with acute or convalescent COVID-19.

V and J are TRBV28 and TRBJ2-7; 7 nucleotides agree with TRBD2. From germline, CDR1 is MDHEN and CDR2 SYDVKM. The CDR3 has 14 residues. V lost 6 bases and J lost 3; bases outside the gene matches: 8. CDR3 DNA sequence: TGTGCCAGCAGCTTGGCGGCGGGAGTCTACGAGCAGTACTTC. This gives the protein CASSLAAGVYEQYF.

The V call is TRBV28, the J call TRBJ1-2; tentative D call: TRBD1 (5 bases). This CDR3 is built from 17 residues. V was trimmed by 3 bases and J by 8 bases, leaving 25 bases between them. In germline, CDR1 is MDHEN, CDR2 SYDVKM. The CDR3 loop reads CASSLNRQGWKGRGYTF. The CDR3 DNA follows: TGTGCCAGCAGTTTGAATAGGCAGGGATGGAAGGGGAGGGGCTACACCTTC.

The chain employs TRBV3-1 (or the pseudogene TRBV3-2) and TRBJ2-3; the match to TRBD2 covers 14 bases. The CDR3 extends over 16 amino acids. Looked up from germline, CDR1 is LGHDT and CDR2 is YNNKEL (reference sequence). Trimming took 3 bases from V and 4 from J; bases not matched to a gene: 3. The CDR3 DNA is TGTGCCAGCAGCCATAGACTAGCGGGAGGGTCAGATACGCAGTATTTT. It yields the protein CASSHRLAGGSDTQYF.

The chain has TRBV15 and TRBJ1-5; tentatively, D is TRBD1 (5 bases). The germline CDR1 and CDR2 sequences are LNHNV and YYDKDF (reference sequence). This CDR3 region has 14 residues. Trimming removed 6 bases from V and 1 base from J, with 10 bases in between. CDR3 loop: CATRTRGSNQPQHF. CDR3 nucleotides: TGTGCCACCAGGACCCGGGGGAGCAATCAGCCCCAGCATTTT.

CDR3 sequence: CATSASDRKTYEQYF. The CDR3 bases are TGTGCCACCAGTGCCTCGGACAGGAAGACCTACGAGCAGTACTTC. The V and J genes are TRBV24-1 and TRBJ2-7; 7 nucleotides match TRBD1. The CDR3 spans 15 residues. Trimming removed 5 bases from V and 2 bases from J; junction bases left unmatched: 8. Germline V gene data show CDR1 as KGHDR and CDR2 as SFDVKD.

The chain uses TRBV5-1 and TRBJ1-4; 7 bases line up with TRBD1. Unmatched junction bases numbered 12, after V lost 3 bases and J lost 7 bases. The CDR3 loop spans 16 amino acids. CDR1 and CDR2 (germline): SGHRS, YFSETQ. This CDR3 reads CASSSLSTGRSEKLFF. CDR3 DNA: TGCGCCAGCAGCTCCCTATCGACAGGGAGGTCTGAAAAACTGTTTTTT. Filled out from reference TRBV5-1 and TRBJ1-4, the complete variable domain reads KAGVTQTPRYLIKTRGQQVTLSCSPISGHRSVSWYQQTPGQGLQFLFEYFSETQRNKGNFPGRFSGRQFSNSRSEMNVSTLELGDSALYLCASSSLSTGRSEKLFFGSGTQLSVL.

V and J are TRBV19 and TRBJ1-1; tentatively, D is TRBD1 (6 bases). Deletions cut 6 bases from V and 7 bases from J, with 15 bases between. This CDR3 region has 13 residues. The germline CDR1 and CDR2 sequences are LNHDA and SQIVND (reference sequence). The CDR3 nucleotides read TGTGCCAGTAGCACCCCCAGGGGCCATGAAGCTTTCTTT. It codes for CASSTPRGHEAFF.

The rearrangement links TRBV28 to TRBJ1-3; D might be TRBD1 (6 bases). The germline V gene has CDR1 MDHEN and CDR2 SYDVKM. This CDR3 has 15 amino acids. V lost 2 bases to trimming and J lost 3 bases, with 11 bases between them. The CDR3 coding sequence is TGTGCCAGCAGTTTAACAGGGCTAGGTGGAAACACCATATATTTT. Translated: CASSLTGLGGNTIYF.

The chain has TRBV6-5 and TRBJ2-7, with D maybe TRBD1 (6 bases). Trimming shortened V by 5 bases and J by 4 bases, and 12 bases separated the two germline ends. The CDR3 totals 13 residues. Looked up from germline, CDR1 is MNHEY and CDR2 is SVGAGI. CDR3 coding DNA: TGTGCCAGCAGTCACAGGGAAGGGTACGAGCAGTACTTC. This sequence encodes CASSHREGYEQYF.

This clone was found many times. This chain uses TRBV7-9 with TRBJ1-4, with 7 nucleotides matching TRBD1. This CDR3 contains 14 residues. Germline CDR1 SEHNR, CDR2 FQNEAQ (reference sequence). The trim removed 7 bases at V and 5 bases at J, leaving 7 bases unmatched. DNA of the CDR3: TGTGCCAGCACTCCGGGACAGCTCAATGAAAAACTGTTTTTT. This encodes CASTPGQLNEKLFF. Supplemented by reference TRBV7-9 and TRBJ1-4, the full variable domain reads DTGVSQNPRHKITKRGQNVTFRCDPISEHNRLYWYRQTLGQGPEFLTYFQNEAQLEKSRLLSDRFSAERPKGSFSTLEIQRTEQGDSAMYLCASTPGQLNEKLFFGSGTQLSVL.

In nucleotides, the CDR3 is TGTGCCACCGAACTGAGAACCACGTCTAATGAGCAGTTCTTC. Translated, it gives CATELRTTSNEQFF. The J gene is TRBJ2-1, the V gene TRBV7-9; no definite D call. In germline, CDR1 is SEHNR, CDR2 FQNEAQ (reference sequence). The V end was cut by 10 bases, the J end by 7 bases, with 20 bases between. This CDR3 has 14 residues.

As concerns this clone: Other nucleotide sequences in the sample specify the same CDR3. The chain links TRBV19 to TRBJ2-1; D uncertain. Germline V gene lookup returns CDR1 LNHDA and CDR2 SQIVND (reference sequence). The V end was cut by 1 base, the J end by 6 bases, with 4 bases between. The length of the CDR3 is 12 residues. This CDR3 is CASSIVANEQFF. DNA of the CDR3: TGTGCCAGTAGTATAGTAGCCAATGAGCAGTTCTTC.

The rearrangement joins TRBV2 to TRBJ2-7; TRBD1 matches at 7 bases. The CDR3 consists of 17 residues. V shed 2 bases and J 3 bases; nucleotides not matched to a gene: 13. Germline V gene data show CDR1 as SNHLY and CDR2 as FYNNEI. Here the CDR3 DNA reads TGTGCCAGCAGTGAAAACCCTCACCTGGCAGGGGGCTACGAGCAGTACTTC. This translates into CASSENPHLAGGYEQYF.

The chain couples TRBV30 to TRBJ2-7; 7 nucleotides agree with TRBD1. V gave up 0 bases and J gave up 5 bases; unmatched junction bases: 4. Germline assignment: CDR1 GTSNPN and CDR2 SVGIG (reference sequence). The length of the CDR3 is 13 residues. In DNA, the CDR3 is TGTGCCTGGAGTGTAAACAGGGGCCACGAGCAGTACTTC. Protein sequence: CAWSVNRGHEQYF.

This clone is a singleton in its sample. This chain links TRBV15 with TRBJ1-6; 10 positions agree with TRBD1. The junction had 3 bases not matched to a gene; V was cut back by 5 bases and J by 8 bases. The CDR3 runs 14 residues. Germline V lookup: CDR1 LNHNV, CDR2 YYDKDF (reference sequence). As DNA, the CDR3 is TGTGCCACCAGCCGGGGACAGGGGTATTCACCCCTCCACTTT. Protein sequence: CATSRGQGYSPLHF.

This rearrangement joins TRBV5-1 to TRBJ1-4; tentative D call: TRBD1 (6 bases). Trimming removed 0 bases at V and 7 bases at J, with 16 bases between. This CDR3 spans 16 amino acids. Germline-derived CDR1 and CDR2 are SGHRS and YFSETQ. In DNA, the CDR3 is TGCGCCAGCAGCTTGGCCGGCAGGGGCGGAGGTGAAAAACTGTTTTTT. The encoded protein is CASSLAGRGGGEKLFF.

This rearrangement joins TRBV2 to TRBJ2-3; TRBD2 matches at 13 bases. From germline, CDR1 is SNHLY and CDR2 FYNNEI. There are 20 residues in the CDR3. V gave up 0 bases and J gave up 0 bases; unmatched junction bases: 9. Written as DNA, the CDR3 is TGTGCCAGCAGTGAAGCGCTTCGGACTAGCGGGAGAACTAGCACAGATACGCAGTATTTT. It yields the protein CASSEALRTSGRTSTDTQYF.

The chain links TRBV30 to TRBJ1-2; D perhaps matches TRBD1 (5 bases). Trimming removed 0 bases at V and 1 base at J, with 21 bases between. This CDR3 region has 18 residues. Germline assignment: CDR1 GTSNPN and CDR2 SVGIG (reference sequence). CDR3 in DNA: TGTGCCTGGAGTGTACCAGGGCAGGGTGGGGGGATTAACTATGGCTACACCTTC. Amino acid sequence: CAWSVPGQGGGINYGYTF. The full variable domain, with the rest looked up from reference TRBV30 and TRBJ1-2, is SQTIHQWPATLVQPVGSPLSLECTVEGTSNPNLYWYRQAAGRGLQLLFYSVGIGQISSEVPQNLSASRPQDRQFILSSKKLLLSDSGFYLCAWSVPGQGGGINYGYTFGSGTRLTVV.

A word on this clone: Germline and junction disagree at one end, which may indicate a read error. The genes are TRBV2 and TRBJ2-7, with TRBD1 matching 11 bases. This CDR3 is 15 amino acids long. From germline, CDR1 is SNHLY and CDR2 FYNNEI. The CDR3 spells CASREGQGAFYEQYF. The DNA of the CDR3 is TGTGCCAGCAGGGAAGGACAGGGGGCCTTCTACGAGCAGTACTTC. Filled out from reference TRBV2 and TRBJ2-7, the complete variable domain reads EPEVTQTPSHQVTQMGQEVILRCVPISNHLYFYWYRQILGQKVEFLVSFYNNEISEKSEIFDDQFSVERPDGSNFTLKIRSTKLEDSAMYFCASREGQGAFYEQYFGPGTRLTVT.

The chain uses TRBV11-3 and TRBJ2-2; D might be TRBD2 (5 bases). Trimming removed 5 bases from V and 6 bases from J, with 13 bases in between. Germline loops: CDR1 SGHNT, CDR2 YENEEA. The CDR3 totals 14 residues. The CDR3: CASSGSFNPGELFF. Here the CDR3 DNA reads TGTGCCAGCAGCGGGAGCTTCAATCCCGGGGAGCTGTTTTTT.

This clone was recorded only once. This rearrangement joins TRBV7-9 to TRBJ2-7; maybe TRBD1 (6 bases). The CDR3 contains 15 residues. Trimming shortened V by 5 bases and J by 3 bases, and 17 bases separated the two germline ends. Germline loops: CDR1 SEHNR, CDR2 FQNEAQ (reference sequence). The CDR3 is CASSISQGRDYEQYF. The CDR3 nucleotides read TGTGCCAGCAGCATTTCACAGGGTAGAGACTACGAGCAGTACTTC. Full variable domain (rest looked up from reference TRBV7-9 and TRBJ2-7): DTGVSQNPRHKITKRGQNVTFRCDPISEHNRLYWYRQTLGQGPEFLTYFQNEAQLEKSRLLSDRFSAERPKGSFSTLEIQRTEQGDSAMYLCASSISQGRDYEQYFGPGTRLTVT.

The chain joins TRBV7-9 to TRBJ2-1; TRBD2 matches 9 bases. With V trimmed by 4 bases and J by 7 bases, 8 bases remained unmatched. Germline loops: CDR1 SEHNR, CDR2 FQNEAQ (reference sequence). CDR3 length: 15 residues. The CDR3 protein is CASSSLAGEDNEQFF. The CDR3 coding sequence is TGTGCCAGCAGCTCGTTAGCGGGAGAGGATAATGAGCAGTTCTTC.

This clone was counted once. The chain has TRBV5-1 and TRBJ1-2; maybe TRBD1 (6 bases). Germline V gives CDR1 SGHRS, CDR2 YFSETQ. This CDR3 is built from 14 residues. V was trimmed by 0 bases and J by 7 bases, leaving 13 bases between them. The CDR3 spells CASSLGSGAFGYTF. Written as DNA, the CDR3 is TGCGCCAGCAGCTTGGGTTCAGGGGCGTTTGGCTACACCTTC.

Concerning this clone itself: The junction departs from germline at one end; a sequencing error may be responsible. This chain links TRBV7-7 with TRBJ2-2, with TRBD1 identical over 7 bases. The CDR3 runs to 14 residues. CDR1 and CDR2 from the germline V gene are SSHAT and FNYEAQ (reference sequence). CDR3 sequence: CASSPRGYTGELFF. CDR3 coding DNA: TGTGCTAGCAGCCCCAGGGGGTACACCGGGGAGCTGTTTTTT.